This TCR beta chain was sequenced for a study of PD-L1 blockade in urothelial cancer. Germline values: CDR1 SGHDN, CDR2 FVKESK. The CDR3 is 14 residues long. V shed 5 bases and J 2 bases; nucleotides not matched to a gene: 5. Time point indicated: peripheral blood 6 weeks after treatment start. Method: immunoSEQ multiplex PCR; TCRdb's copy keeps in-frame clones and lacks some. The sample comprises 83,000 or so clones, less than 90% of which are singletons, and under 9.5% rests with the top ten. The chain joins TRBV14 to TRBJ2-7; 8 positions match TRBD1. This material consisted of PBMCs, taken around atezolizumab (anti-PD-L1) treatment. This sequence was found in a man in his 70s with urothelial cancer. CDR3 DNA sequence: TGTGCCAGCAGCTTTGGACAGGGACCCTACGAGCAGTACTTC. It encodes CASSFGQGPYEQYF.